This TCR beta chain is from a study of CD8+ T cells in alopecia areata. Study in general: Those patients who were treated received oral tofacitinib, which was given at 5 to 10 mg twice daily for moderate-to-severe alopecia areata. Tofacitinib administration persisted for 6 to 18 months, succeeded by 6 months off drug.

CDR1 and CDR2 from the germline V gene are MNHEY and SMNVEV (reference sequence). The ends were cut back, 5 bases at V and 3 bases at J, with 11 bases in the middle. This CDR3 is 13 amino acids long. RNA, once extracted, was reverse transcribed into cDNA for use as the sequencing template. Only in-frame clones appear in the TCRdb table, and some are missing; sequencing was by immunoSEQ multiplex PCR. Of more than 150,000 clones listed, approximately 53% are singletons. As to this clone: Its specificity is not known.

Study findings and constraints: Clarity of TCR sharing across patients fell short of that in mice, possibly HLA-related. Especially in alopecia totalis/universalis, lesional scalp showed greater clonality than normal scalp did.

This specimen consisted of CD8+ T cells sorted from blood, obtained at week 0. The chain carries TRBV27 and TRBJ2-7; D is undetermined. The source is a human donor with alopecia areata. In nucleotides, the CDR3 is TGTGCCAGCAGTCACGGCGGCGGCTACGAGCAGTACTTC. It codes for CASSHGGGYEQYF.